Listed below are T cell receptor beta chains from one sample, sequenced in a study of T cell repertoires in cytomegalovirus infection. MiXCR was run by TCRdb on the reads, yielding one entry per CDR3 protein. The repertoire holds approximately 260,000 distinct CDR3 sequences, approximately 15% seen once, with about half in the top ten. Sample: CD8+ T cells from PBMCs. These receptors were collected from a human donor in good health (CMV status not recorded). Some clones in this sample may be carry-over from other donors' samples. Both conserved end residues are part of each CDR3. Fields, in order: clone size, D gene, J gene, V gene, CDR3 DNA, CDR3 protein. D genes are given only for firm matches. Size is stated for part of the rows, as once, few or many counts, or as a class when the clone is expanded.

-	-	TRBJ2-7	TRBV5-6	TGTGCCAGCAGCTACCCTACAGGGAGGAGCCTCCACGAGCAGTACTTC	CASSYPTGRSLHEQYF
many	-	TRBJ1-2	TRBV7-9	TGTGCCGGCGGGGGCAGCAAGGGGCCTAACTATGGCTACACCTTC	CAGGGSKGPNYGYTF
-	TRBD1	TRBJ2-2	TRBV6-2/TRBV6-3	TGTGCCAGCAGTTACGAGGACAGGGTGTATTCCGGGGAGCTGTTTTTT	CASSYEDRVYSGELFF
-	TRBD2	TRBJ2-7	TRBV19	TGTGCCAGTAGTGTGCCCGGGACTACCTACGAGCGGTACTTC	CASSVPGTTYERYF
many	-	TRBJ2-3	TRBV28	TGTGCCAGCAGTGGGGGGGGCGTATTAGATACGCAGTATTTT	CASSGGGVLDTQYF
few	-	TRBJ1-2	TRBV12-5	TGTGCTAGTGGACCGGACGGAAACTATGGCTACACCTTC	CASGPDGNYGYTF
-	TRBD1	TRBJ1-1	TRBV19	TGTGCCAGTAGCCTGACAGGAACCGGGACAGGGGAGGAAGCTTTCTTT	CASSLTGTGTGEEAFF
-	TRBD2	TRBJ2-3	TRBV5-5	TGTGCCAGCAGACAACTAGCGGGGATCACAGATACGCAGTATTTT	CASRQLAGITDTQYF
many	TRBD1	TRBJ2-1	TRBV6-2/TRBV6-3	TGTGCCAGCAGCCTTGAATCCCACCCCCGGGACAGGGCTACTTTAGAGCAGTTCTTC	CASSLESHPRDRATLEQFF
many	-	TRBJ2-1	TRBV7-2	TGTGCCAGCAGCTTACTGTGGCAGGGTACCAGTGAGCAGTTCTTC	CASSLLWQGTSEQFF
many	-	TRBJ1-5	TRBV7-2	TGTGCCAGCAGCTTGGACCACAGAGCCCTACAGCCCCAGCATTTT	CASSLDHRALQPQHF
-	-	TRBJ2-3	TRBV7-6	TGTGCCAGCAGCCGTCCCCTACAGGAGTTTAACACAGATACGCAGTATTTT	CASSRPLQEFNTDTQYF
-	-	TRBJ1-2	TRBV5-4	TGTGCCAGCAGCCCAGGGGTTGGCTATGGCTACACCTTC	CASSPGVGYGYTF
many	TRBD1	TRBJ2-3	TRBV6-5	TGTGCCAGCGGGAAGGGGGCGCGGAGCACAGATACGCAGTATTTT	CASGKGARSTDTQYF
-	TRBD1	TRBJ2-1	TRBV11-3	TGTGCCAGCAGCCCCGACCGGGACAGGCTAGACAATGAGCAGTTCTTC	CASSPDRDRLDNEQFF
-	-	TRBJ1-2	TRBV29-1	TGCAGCGTTGGCGGGGGAGGTGGCTACACCTTC	CSVGGGGGYTF